Below, one T cell receptor (beta chain) is given with its context. This sample is drawn from a study of OX40 agonist ivuxolimab in advanced cancers. Study-level background: Enrolled patients in dose escalation had cancers that were hepatocellular carcinoma, melanoma, renal cell or head and neck cancer.

The germline V gene has CDR1 SQVTM and CDR2 ANQGSEA. The CDR3 covers 13 residues. V lost 2 bases to trimming and J lost 11 bases, with 18 bases between them. Sequencing used immunoSEQ multiplex PCR; TCRdb keeps in-frame clones, though not all of them. Of about 60,000 clones listed, about 83% are singletons. The gene calls are TRBV29-1 and TRBJ1-1, with a tentative D call TRBD1 (5 bases). Sequencing used CD4+ or CD8+ T cells sorted from blood, obtained in a trial of the OX40 agonist ivuxolimab. This clonotype originated in an adult with an advanced solid tumor such as melanoma, head and neck, liver or kidney cancer. CDR3 coding DNA: TGCAGCGTTGAAAACTCTCGGGGGGTGCGGGCTTTCTTT. This encodes CSVENSRGVRAFF.